This T cell receptor beta chain was sequenced for a study of cytomegalovirus exposure and HLA in healthy donors. Trimming cost V 3 bases and J 1 base, with 9 bases left between them. The V gene's germline CDR1 is MDHEN and CDR2 SYDVKM. The CDR3 sequence is 14 residues long. The PCR had 60 Vbeta and 13 Jbeta primers. Sequencing was performed with immunoSEQ multiplex PCR; in TCRdb, only in-frame clones are kept and a portion is missing. The sample has approximately 290,000 clones, about four fifths seen once. The V and J genes are TRBV28 and TRBJ1-1; perhaps TRBD1 as D (5 bases). The clonotype was recovered from a girl aged 2 to 10 in good health and CMV-seronegative. The sequenced sample was PBMCs. The CDR3 DNA follows: TGTGCCAGCAGTTTCGGGGGACGGAACACTGAAGCTTTCTTT. Protein sequence: CASSFGGRNTEAFF.